The 27 T cell receptor beta chains listed next were all sequenced from one sample in a study of T and B cells in COVID-19 patients. TRB was amplified from about 250-500 ng of blood genomic DNA. Multiplex PCR with BIOMED2 TRB-A/B primer pools amplified TRB rearrangements. TCRdb analysed the multiplex PCR reads with MiXCR anew, one entry per CDR3 protein. The data show roughly 25,000 distinct CDR3 sequences, with roughly 33% seen just once and under 2% held by the top ten. Sequenced: blood. These receptors originate from a human donor who had recovered from COVID-19.

The table lists this clonotype with a count of one. The chain is built from TRBV6-5 and TRBJ2-5; TRBD2 agrees at 14 bases. The better agreement between TRBJ2-4 and the DNA end casts doubt on the J call. The CDR3 contains 15 residues. Germline V gene sequence: CDR1 MNHEY, CDR2 SVGAGI. CDR3 coding DNA: TGTGCCAGCAGACCCGGGACTAGCGGGAGCGACATTCAGTACTTC. It yields the protein CASRPGTSGSDIQYF.

The chain employs TRBV7-9 and TRBJ2-5; TRBD2 aligns across 14 bases. This CDR3 region has 16 residues. V was pared by 5 bases and J by 3 bases, with 5 bases of the junction left unmatched. Germline V gene lookup returns CDR1 SEHNR and CDR2 FQNEAQ (reference sequence). For the CDR3, the DNA is TGTGCCAGCAGCCAAGGACTAGCGGGAGGAGAAGAGACCCAGTACTTC. Amino acid sequence: CASSQGLAGGEETQYF.

The gene calls are TRBV29-1 and TRBJ2-7; 12 nucleotides line up with TRBD1. In germline, CDR1 is SQVTM, CDR2 ANQGSEA. The CDR3 consists of 13 residues. Unmatched junction bases numbered 2, after V lost 7 bases and J lost 1 base. The DNA of the CDR3 is TGCAGCGCGGGACAGGGGGCGTCCTACGAGCAGTACTTC. Translated, it gives CSAGQGASYEQYF.

This sequence joins TRBV6-5 and TRBJ2-5; 9 bases match TRBD1. Germline V gives CDR1 MNHEY, CDR2 SVGAGI. The CDR3 runs to 14 residues. After removal of 8 bases from V and 3 bases from J, the junction contained 7 bases not matched to a gene. CDR3 coding DNA: TGTGCCAGCGGACAGGGGCGACAAGAAGAGACCCAGTACTTC. This encodes CASGQGRQEETQYF.

V gene TRBV27 combines with J gene TRBJ1-2; 11 bases are a match to TRBD1. Germline V CDR1 and CDR2: MNHEY, SMNVEV (reference sequence). After removal of 5 bases from V and 4 bases from J, the junction contained 9 bases not matched to a gene. The CDR3 totals 16 residues. CDR3 in DNA: TGTGCCAGCAGTACCCTTGGACAGGGGGCTCCCTATGGCTACACCTTC. Protein: CASSTLGQGAPYGYTF.

The chain carries TRBV19 and TRBJ2-3; TRBD2 matches 10 bases. CDR3 length: 15 amino acids. Germline V gene lookup returns CDR1 LNHDA and CDR2 SQIVND (reference sequence). The J segment lost 4 bases and the V segment lost 3 bases, leaving 4 bases of the junction unmatched. The CDR3 sequence: CASSMPSGRSDTQYF. The CDR3 nucleotides read TGTGCCAGTAGTATGCCTAGCGGGAGATCAGATACGCAGTATTTT.

V is TRBV18 and J is TRBJ1-5; D may be TRBD1 (5 bases). There are 16 residues in the CDR3. Germline V gives CDR1 KGHSH, CDR2 LQKENI. Trimming cost V 3 bases and J 2 bases, with 14 bases left between them. The CDR3 DNA reads as TGTGCCAGCTCACCGATCAGGGAAGCAGGCAATCAGCCCCAGCATTTT. Its protein product is CASSPIREAGNQPQHF.

The gene calls are TRBV6-2 or TRBV6-3 and TRBJ2-5; no clear D gene. The V end lost 8 bases, the J end lost 0 bases, and 13 bases lay between the germline ends. Per the germline V gene, CDR1 is MNHEY and CDR2 is SVGEGT. CDR3 length: 14 amino acids. Written as DNA, the CDR3 is TGTGCCAGCGGACCGGAAGTGTACCAAGAGACCCAGTACTTC. It translates to CASGPEVYQETQYF.

This clonotype was seen more than once but under ten times. The chain joins TRBV27 to TRBJ1-2, with 7 bases that match TRBD1. Trimming took 5 bases from V and 7 from J; bases not matched to a gene: 10. The CDR3 contains 14 residues. Germline V lookup: CDR1 MNHEY, CDR2 SMNVEV (reference sequence). CDR3 residues: CASSPSTGYSGYTF. In DNA, the CDR3 is TGTGCCAGCAGTCCCTCGACAGGGTACTCTGGCTACACCTTC.

The rearrangement uses TRBV12-3 or TRBV12-4 and TRBJ2-2, with D tentatively TRBD2 (7 bases). This CDR3 has 13 residues. The V and J ends lost 8 bases and 4 bases respectively, with 11 bases between them. The CDR3 region has the DNA TGTGCCAGCCGGGGGGCCAGCACCGGGGAGCTGTTTTTT. It yields the protein CASRGASTGELFF.

V gene TRBV7-2 combines with J gene TRBJ2-7; a possible D gene is TRBD2 (5 bases). The germline V and J ends were trimmed by 4 bases and 0 bases, with 10 bases remaining between them. The CDR3 runs 14 residues. Germline CDR1 SGHTA, CDR2 FQGNSA. The CDR3 protein is CASSYYRDSYEQYF. CDR3 bases: TGTGCCAGCAGCTACTACCGGGACTCCTACGAGCAGTACTTC.

The gene calls are TRBV20-1 and TRBJ2-3; unclear D gene. From germline, CDR1 is DFQATT and CDR2 SNEGSKA (reference sequence). The length of the CDR3 is 12 residues. The V end lost 3 bases, the J end lost 1 base, and 5 bases lay between the germline ends. In DNA form, the CDR3 reads TGCAGTGCTAGGGGTGGCACAGATACGCAGTATTTT. Protein: CSARGGTDTQYF.

The V call is TRBV4-2, the J call TRBJ2-2; 9 positions agree with TRBD2. V shed 3 bases, J shed 4 bases, and the junction held 21 bases outside the gene matches. This CDR3 has 21 amino acids. Germline assignment: CDR1 LGHNA and CDR2 YNFKEQ. This chain's CDR3 is CASSHYASLVLAGNSTGELFF. The CDR3 region has the DNA TGTGCCAGCAGCCATTACGCGTCTTTGGTTCTAGCGGGGAATTCCACCGGGGAGCTGTTTTTT.

This chain's CDR3 is CASSLTGQPSGANVLTF. CDR3 coding DNA: TGCGCCAGCAGCTTGACCGGACAGCCCTCTGGGGCCAACGTCCTGACTTTC. The chain carries TRBV5-1 and TRBJ2-6; possibly TRBD1 for D (6 bases). This CDR3 has 17 amino acids. V was clipped by 1 base and J by 0 bases, with 11 bases between them. Germline V gene sequence: CDR1 SGHRS, CDR2 YFSETQ. Based on the CDR3 plus reference TRBV5-1 and TRBJ2-6, the full variable domain is KAGVTQTPRYLIKTRGQQVTLSCSPISGHRSVSWYQQTPGQGLQFLFEYFSETQRNKGNFPGRFSGRQFSNSRSEMNVSTLELGDSALYLCASSLTGQPSGANVLTFGAGSRLTVL.

The chain links TRBV6-9 to TRBJ2-1; TRBD2 aligns across 13 bases. V shed 7 bases, J shed 6 bases, and the junction held 9 bases outside the gene matches. Germline loops: CDR1 MNHGY, CDR2 SVAAGI. This CDR3 region has 16 residues. The CDR3 is CASNRAGLAGPNEQFF. Here the CDR3 DNA reads TGTGCCAGCAATCGAGCGGGACTAGCGGGGCCCAATGAGCAGTTCTTC.

CDR3 coding DNA: TGTGCCAGCAGTACACAGCAAAGCACAGATACGCAGTATTTT. Translated: CASSTQQSTDTQYF. The rearrangement uses TRBV6-2 or TRBV6-3 and TRBJ2-3, with D unclear. Per the germline V gene, CDR1 is MNHEY and CDR2 is SVGEGT. This CDR3 region has 14 residues. Trimming pared 5 bases from V and 0 bases from J, leaving 9 bases between.

This clonotype was seen more than once but under ten times. The chain recombines TRBV24-1 with TRBJ2-1; D remains ambiguous. Trimming removed 4 bases from V and 4 bases from J, with 13 bases in between. The CDR3 contains 15 residues. Germline-derived CDR1 and CDR2 are KGHDR and SFDVKD. The DNA of the CDR3 is TGTGCCACCAGTGAACCAAAAAAAGGATACAATGAGCAGTTCTTC. The encoded protein is CATSEPKKGYNEQFF.

This clonotype occurred a few times. The V gene is TRBV15, the J gene TRBJ1-4, with D tentatively TRBD1 (5 bases). This CDR3 region has 16 residues. CDR1 and CDR2 (germline): LNHNV, YYDKDF (reference sequence). V lost 4 bases to trimming and J lost 5 bases, with 17 bases between them. CDR3 in DNA: TGTGCCACCAGCACAAAATTGGGACGGCAGAATGAAAAACTGTTTTTT. Its protein is CATSTKLGRQNEKLFF.

This clonotype was counted only a few times. The chain uses TRBV18 and TRBJ1-1; D unresolved. This CDR3 spans 13 amino acids. Germline lookup yields CDR1 KGHSH and CDR2 LQKENI. Trimming shortened V by 3 bases and J by 5 bases, and 10 bases separated the two germline ends. The CDR3 here is CASSPPMETEAFF. The DNA for the CDR3 is TGTGCCAGCTCACCCCCTATGGAGACTGAAGCTTTCTTT.

This chain links TRBV6-5 with TRBJ2-1, with D unclear. V shed 5 bases and J shed 5 bases, with 10 bases lying between them. Per the germline V gene, CDR1 is MNHEY and CDR2 is SVGAGI. The CDR3 consists of 13 residues. The CDR3 region has the DNA TGTGCCAGCAGTGAAATAATTGACAATGAGCAGTTCTTC. Translating it yields CASSEIIDNEQFF.

The sample holds one count of this clonotype. This chain joins TRBV7-9 and TRBJ2-5; no definite D call. Germline CDR1 SEHNR, CDR2 FQNEAQ (reference sequence). V was clipped by 4 bases and J by 0 bases, with 9 bases between them. This CDR3 comprises 14 residues. DNA for the CDR3: TGTGCCAGCAGCTCCTTTATGGACCAAGAGACCCAGTACTTC. This encodes CASSSFMDQETQYF.

This rearrangement joins TRBV20-1 to TRBJ2-7; 8 bases line up with TRBD1. CDR3 size: 16 residues. Trimming removed 6 bases from V and 2 bases from J; junction bases left unmatched: 15. Germline lookup yields CDR1 DFQATT and CDR2 SNEGSKA (reference sequence). This chain's CDR3 is CSAGPMTGDGTYEQYF. CDR3 DNA sequence: TGCAGTGCAGGACCGATGACAGGGGACGGAACCTACGAGCAGTACTTC.

The gene calls are TRBV28 and TRBJ2-3, with 10 bases that match TRBD1. J lost 1 base, V lost 6 bases, and 4 bases had no gene match. The V gene's germline CDR1 is MDHEN and CDR2 SYDVKM. This CDR3 spans 15 amino acids. The CDR3 region is CASRRQGAGTDTQYF. The CDR3 nucleotides are TGTGCCAGCAGACGACAGGGGGCGGGCACAGATACGCAGTATTTT. The full variable domain, in which reference TRBV28 and TRBJ2-3 provide the parts outside the CDR3, is DVKVTQSSRYLVKRTGEKVFLECVQDMDHENMFWYRQDPGLGLRLIYFSYDVKMKEKGDIPEGYSVSREKKERFSLILESASTNQTSMYLCASRRQGAGTDTQYFGPGTRLTVL.

This chain uses TRBV10-3 with TRBJ2-3; 10 bases fit TRBD2. CDR1 is ENHRY, CDR2 SYGVKD, per germline. The V segment lost 4 bases and the J segment 0 bases; nucleotides outside the gene matches: 7. This CDR3 comprises 17 residues. CDR3 in amino acids: CAISGPSGGPSTDTQYF. In DNA, the CDR3 is TGTGCCATCAGTGGGCCTAGCGGGGGCCCTAGCACAGATACGCAGTATTTT.

This chain links TRBV5-6 with TRBJ2-7, with D maybe TRBD1 (5 bases). Trimming took off 2 bases at V and 2 bases at J, with 14 bases between the two ends. Germline lookup yields CDR1 SGHDT and CDR2 YYEEEE. This CDR3 contains 15 residues. The CDR3 protein is CASSLVRGLTYEQYF. CDR3 nucleotides: TGTGCCAGCAGCTTAGTAAGGGGTCTCACCTACGAGCAGTACTTC.

This clonotype was seen a handful of times. The rearrangement uses TRBV20-1 and TRBJ2-5; the D is unclear. Trimming left V 0 bases short and J 0 bases short, with 5 bases between. Germline V gene sequence: CDR1 DFQATT, CDR2 SNEGSKA (reference sequence). The length of the CDR3 is 13 residues. The CDR3: CSARDEYQETQYF. The CDR3 region has the DNA TGCAGTGCTAGAGACGAGTACCAAGAGACCCAGTACTTC.

The V and J genes are TRBV19 and TRBJ1-1; D is undetermined. The CDR3 covers 13 residues. The germline CDR1 and CDR2 sequences are LNHDA and SQIVND (reference sequence). V dropped 3 bases and J dropped 0 bases, with 5 bases sitting between them. This CDR3 is CASSISMNTEAFF. The CDR3 DNA reads as TGTGCCAGTAGTATCTCCATGAACACTGAAGCTTTCTTT.